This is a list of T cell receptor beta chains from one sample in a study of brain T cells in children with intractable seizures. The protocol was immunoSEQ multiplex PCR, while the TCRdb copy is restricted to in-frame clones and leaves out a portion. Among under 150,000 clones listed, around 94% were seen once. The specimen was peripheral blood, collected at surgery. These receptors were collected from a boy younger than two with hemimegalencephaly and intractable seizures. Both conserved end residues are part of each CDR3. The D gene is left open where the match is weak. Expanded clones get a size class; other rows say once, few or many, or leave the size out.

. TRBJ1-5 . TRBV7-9 CASSFKGPSGHQPQHF TGTGCCAGCAGCTTTAAGGGGCCGTCGGGGCATCAGCCCCAGCATTTT
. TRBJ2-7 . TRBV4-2 CASSQPGTGIYEQYF TGTGCCAGCAGCCAACCCGGGACGGGAATCTACGAGCAGTACTTC
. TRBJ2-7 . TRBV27 CASREGWGEQYF TGTGCCAGCAGGGAAGGGTGGGGCGAGCAGTACTTC
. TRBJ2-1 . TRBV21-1 CASSKAGGTYNEQFF TGTGCCAGCAGCAAAGCGGGGGGTACCTACAATGAGCAGTTCTTC
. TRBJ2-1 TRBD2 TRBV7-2 CASSRSSGSENEQFF TGTGCCAGCAGCCGCTCCAGCGGGAGTGAAAATGAGCAGTTCTTC
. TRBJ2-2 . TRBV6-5 CASSYSWGTGELFF TGTGCCAGCAGTTACTCCTGGGGGACCGGGGAGCTGTTTTTT
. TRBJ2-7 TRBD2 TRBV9 CASSVGTSGAYEQYF TGTGCCAGCAGCGTAGGGACTAGCGGGGCTTACGAGCAGTACTTC
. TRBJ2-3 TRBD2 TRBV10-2 CATQASGSPADTQYF TGCGCCACCCAGGCGAGCGGGAGTCCGGCAGATACGCAGTATTTT
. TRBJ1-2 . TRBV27 CASSFVRGLANYGYTF TGTGCCAGCAGTTTTGTTCGGGGGCTTGCGAACTATGGCTACACCTTC
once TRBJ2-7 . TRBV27 CASSSNRVGEQYF TGTGCCAGCAGTTCTAACAGGGTTGGGGAGCAGTACTTC
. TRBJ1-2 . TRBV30 CAYAGGGWYGYTF TGTGCCTACGCGGGGGGAGGGTGGTATGGCTACACCTTC
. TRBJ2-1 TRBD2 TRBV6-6 CASSPRTSGRVMYNEQFF TGTGCCAGCAGTCCTAGGACTAGCGGGAGGGTCATGTACAATGAGCAGTTCTTC
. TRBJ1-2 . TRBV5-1 CASSSTGTGGYTF TGCGCCAGCAGCTCCACAGGGACGGGTGGCTACACCTTC
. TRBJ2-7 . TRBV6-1 CASSVGRQLGSYEQYF TGTGCCAGCAGTGTTGGTAGACAGTTGGGGTCCTACGAGCAGTACTTC
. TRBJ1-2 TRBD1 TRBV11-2 CASSSGQGAPYGYTF TGTGCCAGCAGCTCCGGACAGGGGGCTCCCTATGGCTACACCTTC
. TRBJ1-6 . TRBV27 CASSGVSGSPLHF TGTGCCAGTTCAGGGGTTAGCGGTTCACCCCTCCACTTT
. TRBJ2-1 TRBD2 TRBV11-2 CASSRLAGVLNEQFF TGTGCCAGCAGCCGACTAGCGGGAGTTTTAAATGAGCAGTTCTTC
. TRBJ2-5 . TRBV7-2 CASSLSGLETQYF TGTGCCAGCAGCTTATCGGGGTTAGAGACCCAGTACTTC
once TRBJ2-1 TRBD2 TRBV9 CASSVATLTSGRAVSGEQFF TGTGCCAGCAGCGTAGCTACCCTGACTAGCGGGAGGGCCGTTAGCGGAGAGCAGTTCTTC
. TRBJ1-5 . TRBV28 CASSREQGAQPQHF TGTGCCAGCAGTCGAGAACAGGGTGCCCAGCCCCAGCATTTT
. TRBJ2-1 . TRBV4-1 CASSHIRVGRTYNEQFF TGCGCCAGCAGCCATATTCGGGTCGGGAGAACCTACAATGAGCAGTTCTTC
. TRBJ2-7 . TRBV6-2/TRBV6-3 CASSNRVEHEQYF TGTGCCAGCAGTAACAGGGTTGAGCACGAGCAGTACTTC